What follows describes a single TCR beta chain. Germline V gene data show CDR1 as WSHSY and CDR2 as SAAADI. This CDR3 has 15 amino acids. The ends lost 0 bases at V and 6 bases at J; junction bases unmatched: 7. This table comes from immunoSEQ multiplex PCR, and its TCRdb copy is limited to in-frame clones, with some not included. Of 150,000 to 180,000 clones listed, about 83% are singletons. This entry belongs to a study of blood T cell repertoires in COVID-19. Study-wide background: Specimens from acute and convalescent COVID-19 originated in the United States, Italy and Spain. T cells, B-cell-depleted T cells, or PBMCs provided the cDNA or gDNA that served as material.

It was during active infection that Seattle patients were enrolled and then longitudinally followed. This clonotype originated in an older woman with COVID-19, enrolled during active disease. The sequenced material came from peripheral blood. The J gene is TRBJ2-7, the V gene TRBV10-2; 8 nucleotides line up with TRBD1. CDR3 in DNA: TGCGCCAGCAGTGAGTCGAGACAGGGGTTACTCGAGCAGTACTTC. This codes for CASSESRQGLLEQYF.